This record looks at one T cell receptor beta chain sequence and its context. Its antigen is unknown. Drawn from each donor were around 9.1 milliliters of peripheral blood. PBMCs, at least 7 million per sample, were isolated. The second PCR ran about 6 to 11 cycles with a sample-barcoded 5' primer and J-beta primers. MiXCR, applied by TCRdb to the 5' RACE reads, yields one record per CDR3 protein. Among about 1.7 million distinct CDR3 sequences, under 30% were seen once, and the ten largest hold about 7.7%. The length of the CDR3 is 15 residues. The junction had 2 bases not matched to a gene; V was cut back by 4 bases and J by 3 bases. Germline assignment: CDR1 MNHEY and CDR2 SMNVEV (reference sequence). This specimen belongs to a study of blood T cells in healthy people across ages. General study points: Roughly linear age-related decline in beta diversity appeared, significant by age roughly 40. Diversity was higher, and naive CD4+ cells more numerous, in long-lived donors than in aged donors.

The clonotype comes from a woman in her twenties or thirties in good health. The sample consisted of blood. The gene calls are TRBV27 and TRBJ2-2; TRBD1 agrees at 10 bases. CDR3 nucleotides: TGTGCCAGCAGTTCGACAGGGGGCTACACCGGGGAGCTGTTTTTT. Encoded protein: CASSSTGGYTGELFF.